This T cell receptor (beta chain) was identified in a study of blood T cell repertoires in COVID-19. Turning to the study itself: The analysed material was cDNA or gDNA that came from T cells, B-cell-depleted T cells, or PBMCs.

Original processing methods: Estimation of nucleated cell counts relied on the amplification of reference gene primers. The method was immunoSEQ multiplex PCR; TCRdb's version includes in-frame clones alone and lacks a portion of them. The DNA gave D and trimming, while V, J and clone size come from that table. Among some 160,000 clones listed, roughly nine tenths were seen once. The CDR3 spans 17 residues. Germline V gives CDR1 MDHEN, CDR2 SYDVKM. Trimming at V came to 3 bases and at J to 4 bases, leaving 12 bases not matched to a gene. The gene calls are TRBV28 and TRBJ1-1; 9 bases match TRBD1. The clonotype was recovered from a woman in her 70s with acute or convalescent COVID-19. The sample was peripheral blood. The CDR3 nucleotides read TGTGCCAGCAGTTTTACAGGGGGCTGGGTAGGGGGCACTGAAGCTTTCTTT. This gives the protein CASSFTGGWVGGTEAFF.